Shown below are 19 T cell receptor beta chains from a single sample sequenced in a study of memory CD4+ T cells and cytomegalovirus serostatus. Only in-frame clones appear in the TCRdb table, and some are missing; sequencing was by immunoSEQ multiplex PCR. The sample contains tens of thousands of clones, 70% to 80% of which appear only once. Single viable CD3+CD4+CD8-CD45RO+ cells were sorted as the memory CD4+ T cells. The sequenced sample was memory CD4+ T cells from blood. These receptors all come from an adult in good health and CMV-seronegative.

CDR3 in amino acids: CASRALGQGHQPQHF. The DNA of the CDR3 is TGTGCCAGCAGAGCGCTCGGACAGGGGCATCAGCCCCAGCATTTT. This chain links TRBV28 with TRBJ1-5, with 9 bases aligning to TRBD1. Trimming took 6 bases from V and 5 from J; bases not matched to a gene: 8. Germline CDR1 and CDR2: MDHEN and SYDVKM. This CDR3 region has 15 residues. The whole variable domain, filled in from reference TRBV28 and TRBJ1-5, reads DVKVTQSSRYLVKRTGEKVFLECVQDMDHENMFWYRQDPGLGLRLIYFSYDVKMKEKGDIPEGYSVSREKKERFSLILESASTNQTSMYLCASRALGQGHQPQHFGDGTRLSIL.

The chain has TRBV5-8 and TRBJ1-5; the match to TRBD1 covers 9 bases. The V and J ends lost 7 bases and 6 bases, in that order; junction bases with no gene match: 11. In germline, CDR1 is SGHTS, CDR2 YDEGEE. This CDR3 spans 15 amino acids. As DNA, the CDR3 is TGTGCCAGCGGCGTATCGGGACAGGGTTTTCAGCCCCAGCATTTT. The encoded protein is CASGVSGQGFQPQHF. The full variable domain, its missing parts supplied by reference TRBV5-8 and TRBJ1-5, is EAGVTQSPTHLIKTRGQQATLRCSPISGHTSVYWYQQALGLGLQFLLWYDEGEERNRGNFPPRFSGRQFPNYSSELNVNALELEDSALYLCASGVSGQGFQPQHFGDGTRLSIL.

This clone was counted many times. The chain recombines TRBV18 with TRBJ1-4; D is uncertain. The CDR3 covers 14 residues. The V gene lost 5 bases and the J gene lost 5 bases, with 12 bases spanning the gap. The germline V gene encodes CDR1 KGHSH and CDR2 LQKENI. Written as DNA, the CDR3 is TGTGCCAGCTCATCGCGGCATCGCAATGAAAAACTGTTTTTT. This gives the protein CASSSRHRNEKLFF.

The chain uses TRBV7-9 and TRBJ1-1; D is ambiguous. The length of the CDR3 is 16 residues. V dropped 5 bases and J dropped 1 base, with 17 bases sitting between them. The germline V gene encodes CDR1 SEHNR and CDR2 FQNEAQ (reference sequence). In nucleotides, the CDR3 is TGTGCCAGCAGCCGGTTATTTACAGTAGGGAACACTGAAGCTTTCTTT. Amino acids: CASSRLFTVGNTEAFF.

The rearrangement uses TRBV28 and TRBJ2-1, with 7 bases lining up with TRBD1. J lost 9 bases, V lost 6 bases, and 14 bases had no gene match. The CDR3 length is 15 residues. CDR1 MDHEN and CDR2 SYDVKM come from the germline V gene. The CDR3 here is CASSPPGTALGEQFF. The CDR3 coding sequence is TGTGCCAGCAGCCCCCCGGGGACAGCCCTCGGTGAGCAGTTCTTC.

DNA of the CDR3: TGTGCCAGCTCCGAGTACAATGAGCAGTTCTTC. It encodes CASSEYNEQFF. This chain links TRBV18 with TRBJ2-1; no reliable D call. CDR1 is KGHSH and CDR2 is LQKENI in the germline V gene. The CDR3 length is 11 residues. With 6 bases removed from V and 4 bases from J, the gap between germline ends came to 4 bases.

The rearrangement uses TRBV2 and TRBJ2-3, with D maybe TRBD2 (5 bases). The CDR3 totals 14 residues. The V end was cut by 6 bases, the J end by 3 bases, with 13 bases between. CDR1 is SNHLY, CDR2 FYNNEI, per germline. The CDR3 loop is CASSWAGRTDTQYF. CDR3 DNA sequence: TGTGCCAGCAGCTGGGCGGGCCGGACAGATACGCAGTATTTT.

The chain has TRBV7-2 and TRBJ2-3; TRBD2 matches 10 bases. In germline, CDR1 is SGHTA, CDR2 FQGNSA. The CDR3 covers 16 residues. Losses at the gene ends were 4 bases for V and 8 bases for J; bases not matched to a gene: 12. The CDR3 is CASSSRAGGPSGTQYF. The CDR3 DNA follows: TGTGCCAGCAGCTCCAGAGCGGGAGGGCCCTCGGGTACGCAGTATTTT.

In its sample, this clone was seen once. The V gene is TRBV4-3, the J gene TRBJ1-2; D is undetermined. This CDR3 spans 15 amino acids. Trimming stripped 0 bases from V and 3 bases from J, with 11 bases between. Germline lookup yields CDR1 LGHNA and CDR2 YSLEER. CDR3 sequence reads: CASSQDFGRDYGYTF. The DNA of the CDR3 is TGCGCCAGCAGCCAAGATTTTGGACGGGACTATGGCTACACCTTC.

This clone was recorded only once. The chain links TRBV28 to TRBJ1-6; D perhaps matches TRBD1 (6 bases). The CDR3 is 14 amino acids. Per germline, CDR1 MDHEN and CDR2 SYDVKM. V lost 7 bases and J lost 5, with 12 bases in between. The CDR3 DNA reads TGTGCCAGCAAGGGGGGCGCAAATAATTCACCCCTCCACTTT. Protein sequence: CASKGGANNSPLHF.

This clone occurred a few times. This chain joins TRBV2 and TRBJ2-1; 8 bases map to TRBD1. This CDR3 spans 13 amino acids. Germline loops: CDR1 SNHLY, CDR2 FYNNEI. J lost 7 bases, V lost 5 bases, and 4 bases had no gene match. CDR3 protein: CASSIRQGNEQFF. The CDR3 bases are TGTGCCAGCAGTATAAGACAGGGGAATGAGCAGTTCTTC.

The chain couples TRBV7-9 to TRBJ2-3, with D perhaps matching TRBD1 or TRBD2 (5 bases each). The V end was cut by 10 bases, the J end by 2 bases, with 13 bases between. The length of the CDR3 is 13 residues. In germline, CDR1 is SEHNR, CDR2 FQNEAQ (reference sequence). CDR3 DNA: TGTGCCACCAAAGGGGAGTTCACAGATACGCAGTATTTT. It yields the protein CATKGEFTDTQYF.

The CDR3 nucleotides read TGCGCCAGCAGCGAAACACAGGGGGCGCTTGCCGGGGAGCTGTTTTTT. It yields the protein CASSETQGALAGELFF. V is TRBV5-1 and J is TRBJ2-2; 9 nucleotides line up with TRBD1. The V gene's germline CDR1 is SGHRS and CDR2 YFSETQ. J gave up 6 bases and V 4 bases, and 10 bases lay outside the gene matches. The CDR3 runs to 16 residues. The complete variable domain, with remaining parts taken from reference TRBV5-1 and TRBJ2-2, reads KAGVTQTPRYLIKTRGQQVTLSCSPISGHRSVSWYQQTPGQGLQFLFEYFSETQRNKGNFPGRFSGRQFSNSRSEMNVSTLELGDSALYLCASSETQGALAGELFFGEGSRLTVL.

This chain connects TRBV2 to TRBJ2-2; TRBD2 agrees at 7 bases. This CDR3 has 16 amino acids. Unmatched junction bases numbered 7, after V lost 2 bases and J lost 4 bases. Germline-derived CDR1 and CDR2 are SNHLY and FYNNEI. CDR3 bases: TGTGCCAGCAGTGAAATTGGCGGGGGAAGCACCGGGGAGCTGTTTTTT. Amino acid sequence: CASSEIGGGSTGELFF.

The J gene is TRBJ2-1, the V gene TRBV5-1; a weak D match, TRBD2 (6 bases). Germline assignment: CDR1 SGHRS and CDR2 YFSETQ. CDR3 size: 16 residues. The V gene lost 7 bases and the J gene lost 7 bases, with 24 bases spanning the gap. The CDR3 region is CASSLPLRREDNEQFF. The CDR3 nucleotides are TGCGCCAGCTCCCTGCCTCTCAGGAGGGAAGATAATGAGCAGTTCTTC.

V gene TRBV5-4 combines with J gene TRBJ2-5, with TRBD1 identical over 7 bases. Trimming removed 2 bases from V and 4 bases from J; junction bases left unmatched: 5. The CDR3 totals 14 residues. The germline V gene has CDR1 SGHNT and CDR2 YYREEE (reference sequence). CDR3 region: CASSFRSGGETQYF. CDR3 DNA sequence: TGTGCCAGCAGCTTCCGTTCAGGGGGAGAGACCCAGTACTTC.

This chain uses TRBV28 with TRBJ1-1; the D gene is possibly TRBD1 (5 bases). Germline values: CDR1 MDHEN, CDR2 SYDVKM. The CDR3 has 13 amino acids. With 9 bases removed from V and 1 base from J, the gap between germline ends came to 12 bases. CDR3 bases: TGTGCCAGTCAGGGACTGGAGAACACTGAAGCTTTCTTT. Translating it yields CASQGLENTEAFF.

In its sample, this clone was seen a few times. This chain uses TRBV7-3 with TRBJ2-2; D ambiguous. Trimming stripped 2 bases from V and 2 bases from J, with 12 bases between. The length of the CDR3 is 16 residues. Germline CDR1 SGHTA, CDR2 FQGTGA. This CDR3 is CASSLSPGTNTGELFF. CDR3 sequence (DNA): TGTGCCAGCAGCTTATCCCCGGGTACAAACACCGGGGAGCTGTTTTTT.

This chain joins TRBV10-3 and TRBJ1-4; D may be TRBD1 (5 bases). Germline CDR1 reads ENHRY; CDR2 reads SYGVKD. This CDR3 region has 17 residues. The V and J ends lost 2 bases and 2 bases respectively, with 15 bases between them. CDR3 DNA sequence: TGTGCCATCAGTGAGGAAGCGGGGGTGGTGACTAATGAAAAACTGTTTTTT. It translates to CAISEEAGVVTNEKLFF.